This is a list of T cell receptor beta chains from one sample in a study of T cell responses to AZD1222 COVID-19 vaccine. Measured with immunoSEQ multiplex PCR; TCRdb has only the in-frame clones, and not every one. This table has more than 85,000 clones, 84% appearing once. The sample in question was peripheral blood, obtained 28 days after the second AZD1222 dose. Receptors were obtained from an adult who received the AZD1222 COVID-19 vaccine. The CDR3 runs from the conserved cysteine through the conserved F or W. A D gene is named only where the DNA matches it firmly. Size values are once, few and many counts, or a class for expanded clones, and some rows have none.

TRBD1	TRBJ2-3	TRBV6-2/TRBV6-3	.	TGTGCCAGCAGTTGGGACAGGGGATCCCCCTCAGATACGCAGTATTTT	CASSWDRGSPSDTQYF
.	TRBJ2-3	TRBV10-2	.	TGCGCCAGCAGTGATGAGGGCTATACGCAGTATTTT	CASSDEGYTQYF
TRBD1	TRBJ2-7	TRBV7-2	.	TGTGCCAGCAGCTTAGCCAACAGGGGGCTTGGCGAGCAGTACTTC	CASSLANRGLGEQYF
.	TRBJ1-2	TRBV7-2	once	TGTGCCAGCAGCTTGGGAGGGGAAGATGGCTACACCTTC	CASSLGGEDGYTF
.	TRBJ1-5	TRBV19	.	TGTGCCAGTAGTTCTGGGGGGGGCAGTGGCAATCAGCCCCAGCATTTT	CASSSGGGSGNQPQHF
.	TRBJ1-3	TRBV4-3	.	TGCGCCAGCAGCCCCGGACCCAACCCGGGGGGAAACACCATATATTTT	CASSPGPNPGGNTIYF
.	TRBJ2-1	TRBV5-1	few	TGCGCCAGCAGCTTACGTAAGGGGACCTACAATGAGCAGTTCTTC	CASSLRKGTYNEQFF
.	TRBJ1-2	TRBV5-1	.	TGCGCCAGCAGCGGGGGGACATCCTATGGCTACACCTTC	CASSGGTSYGYTF
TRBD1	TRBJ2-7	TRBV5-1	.	TGCGCCAGCAGCTCGGCGGGGACAGGTTCCTACGAGCAGTACTTC	CASSSAGTGSYEQYF
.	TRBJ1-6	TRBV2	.	TGTGCCAGCAGCGAGCAGGGAGGGGAATCACCCCTCCACTTT	CASSEQGGESPLHF
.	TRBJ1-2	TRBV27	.	TGTGCCAGCAGTAACGACGGATGGGGCTACACCTTC	CASSNDGWGYTF
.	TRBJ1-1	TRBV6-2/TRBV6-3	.	TGTGCCAGCAGTTACTCTTTTCGAAAGAACACTGAAGCTTTCTTT	CASSYSFRKNTEAFF
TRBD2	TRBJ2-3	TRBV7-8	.	TGTGCCAGCAGCTTGATGCCCGGCGGGAGCGGTGCAGATACGCAGTATTTT	CASSLMPGGSGADTQYF
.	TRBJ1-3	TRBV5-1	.	TGCGCCAGCAGCTTGTCTAAGGGCCGGGGGGACACCATATATTTT	CASSLSKGRGDTIYF
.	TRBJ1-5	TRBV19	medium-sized	TGTGCCAGTAGTATAGGGACAAGTCAGCCCCAGCATTTT	CASSIGTSQPQHF
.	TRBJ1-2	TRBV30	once	TGTGCCTGGAGGGAGATCCGTAAGGGGGAGGCCTATGGCTACACCTTC	CAWREIRKGEAYGYTF
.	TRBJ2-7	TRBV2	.	TGTGCCAGCAGCGGTTTAAACGAGCAGTACTTC	CASSGLNEQYF
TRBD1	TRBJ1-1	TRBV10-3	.	TGTGCCACAAACACAGGGGACACTGAAGCTTTCTTT	CATNTGDTEAFF
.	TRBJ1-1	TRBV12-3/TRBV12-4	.	TGTGCCAGCAGTCGGGGACAGAACACTGAAGCTTTCTTT	CASSRGQNTEAFF
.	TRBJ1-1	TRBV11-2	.	TGTGCCAGCAGCTTAGGACAGACGAACACTGAAGCTTTCTTT	CASSLGQTNTEAFF
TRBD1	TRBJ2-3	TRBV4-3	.	TGCGCCAGCAGCCAAGAATGGGCGACAGGGAAGGGAGATACGCAGTATTTT	CASSQEWATGKGDTQYF
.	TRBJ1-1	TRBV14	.	TGTGCCAGCAGCCAAGGTAGCCAGCGGGGGGCTTTCTTT	CASSQGSQRGAFF
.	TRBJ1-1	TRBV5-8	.	TGTGCCAGCTATGCGGGTGGATGGGCTTTCTTT	CASYAGGWAFF
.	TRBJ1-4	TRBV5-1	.	TGCGCCAGCAGCCGAGGGACGGGGAATGAAAAACTGTTTTTT	CASSRGTGNEKLFF
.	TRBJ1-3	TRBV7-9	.	TGTGCCATTGATAGACAGCCTAGTTACTCTGGAAACACCATATATTTT	CAIDRQPSYSGNTIYF
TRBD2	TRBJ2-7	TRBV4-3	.	TGCGCCAGCAGCCAAGAAGCGGGATACGAGCAGTACTTC	CASSQEAGYEQYF
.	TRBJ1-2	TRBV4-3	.	TGCGCCAGCAGCCTGGAGTCCGATTCCCCGTTCGGCTACACCTTC	CASSLESDSPFGYTF
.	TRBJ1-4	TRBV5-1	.	TGCGCCAGCAGCTTGGCAGGGTTGACTAATGAAAAACTGTTTTTT	CASSLAGLTNEKLFF
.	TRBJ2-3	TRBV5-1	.	TGCGCCAGCATAGGTGGGGGCGCGACAGATACGCAGTATTTT	CASIGGGATDTQYF
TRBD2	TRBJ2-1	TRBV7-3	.	TGTGCCAGCAGCATCGGAGCGGGAGTCGATAATGAGCAGTTCTTC	CASSIGAGVDNEQFF
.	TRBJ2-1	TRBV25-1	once	TGTGCCAGCAGTGTCACGGGGTGGAACAATGAGCAGTTCTTC	CASSVTGWNNEQFF
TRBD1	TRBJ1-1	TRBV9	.	TGTGCCAGCAGCTTCGGACAGGGAGAAACTGAAGCTTTCTTT	CASSFGQGETEAFF
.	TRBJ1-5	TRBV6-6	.	TGTGCCAGCAGTTATCTAGTTCAGGAAAATCAGCCCCAGCATTTT	CASSYLVQENQPQHF
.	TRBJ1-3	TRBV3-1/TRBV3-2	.	TGTGCCAGCAGCCAATCCTATGACAGTTCTGGAAACACCATATATTTT	CASSQSYDSSGNTIYF
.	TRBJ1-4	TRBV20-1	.	TGCAGTGCTAGTGGCGGGGGGGAGGAAAAACTGTTTTTT	CSASGGGEEKLFF
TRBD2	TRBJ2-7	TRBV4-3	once	TGCGCCAGCAGCCAAGTTGAAGGGACTAACTACGAGCAGTACTTC	CASSQVEGTNYEQYF
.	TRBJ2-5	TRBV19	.	TGTGCCAGTAGTCTCACGGGACCTTGGCGAGAGACCCAGTACTTC	CASSLTGPWRETQYF